This TCR beta chain was profiled in a study of T cell responses to AZD1222 COVID-19 vaccine. In its sample, this clone was seen once. Antigen: not known. Study-level points and caveats: Repertoires were collected only later (after the peak T cell response had occurred). Donors, mostly white British, included more females; clonal diversity was possibly underestimated. Spike as a whole was targeted by vaccine-associated CD4 TCRs, dominant at 160-218 and 743-854.

Trimming took 2 bases from V and 3 from J, leaving 11 bases between them. The CDR3 is 16 amino acids. Per the germline V gene, CDR1 is MNHEY and CDR2 is SVGAGI. TCRdb's table, derived via immunoSEQ multiplex PCR, lists solely in-frame clones and lacks some. The repertoire has more than 95,000 clones, roughly 84% of them found once; the top ten carry 25% to 35%. Sample: peripheral blood, taken 28 days after the second AZD1222 dose. This clonotype originated in an adult who received the AZD1222 COVID-19 vaccine. The chain employs TRBV6-5 and TRBJ1-6; D gene ambiguous. This CDR3 reads CASSYPLDLYNSPLHF. CDR3 coding DNA: TGTGCCAGCAGTTACCCACTGGACCTCTATAATTCACCCCTCCACTTT.